These T cell receptor beta chains were read from a single sample in a study of CD8+ T cells in alopecia areata. Some clones are missing from TCRdb's copy, which holds only in-frame ones; the method was immunoSEQ multiplex PCR. The sample has about 200,000 clones; around 62% are singletons. The sequencing here drew on CD4+ T cells sorted from blood, taken at week 0. The receptors originated from a human donor with alopecia areata. The CDR3 runs from the conserved cysteine through the conserved F or W. The order of the fields is D gene, clone size, J gene, V gene, CDR3 protein, CDR3 DNA. The D gene is left open where the match is weak. A clone size is listed for some rows: how often the clone was seen (once, few, many), or a class if it is expanded.

-,-,TRBJ1-6,TRBV7-9,CASSPRGAGDSPLHF,TGTGCCAGCAGCCCCCGAGGTGCGGGGGATTCACCCCTCCACTTT
-,once,TRBJ1-5,TRBV10-3,CAISDPFAGIGSNQPQHF,TGTGCCATCAGTGATCCGTTTGCAGGGATAGGGAGCAATCAGCCCCAGCATTTT
TRBD2,-,TRBJ2-1,TRBV5-1,CASSHVRLAGGGEQFF,TGCGCCAGCAGCCACGTTCGACTAGCGGGAGGCGGTGAGCAGTTCTTC
-,-,TRBJ1-5,TRBV30,CAWSRGDVGNQPQHF,TGTGCCTGGAGCAGGGGTGATGTCGGCAATCAGCCCCAGCATTTT
-,-,TRBJ2-3,TRBV29-1,CSVLAPTDTQYF,TGCAGCGTTCTGGCACCCACAGATACGCAGTATTTT
TRBD1,-,TRBJ2-2,TRBV29-1,CSGGQAAGELFF,TGCAGCGGGGGACAGGCTGCCGGGGAGCTGTTTTTT
-,-,TRBJ2-1,TRBV29-1,CSVGPLLSSYNEQFF,TGCAGCGTTGGACCCCTACTGAGCTCCTACAATGAGCAGTTCTTC
-,-,TRBJ1-2,TRBV30,CAWGRQNGYTF,TGTGCCTGGGGGAGGCAGAATGGCTACACCTTC
-,few,TRBJ2-7,TRBV15,CATSRPDGVHYEQYF,TGTGCCACCAGCAGACCCGACGGGGTTCACTACGAGCAGTACTTC
TRBD1,-,TRBJ1-1,TRBV12-5,CASGPWTGKGTEAFF,TGTGCTAGTGGTCCATGGACAGGGAAAGGCACTGAAGCTTTCTTT
-,-,TRBJ2-7,TRBV23-1,CASSHRNEQYF,TGCGCCAGCAGTCATAGGAACGAGCAGTACTTC
-,few,TRBJ1-2,TRBV7-2,CASRPPTVNYGYTF,TGTGCCAGCAGGCCCCCGACAGTAAACTATGGCTACACCTTC
-,-,TRBJ1-5,TRBV23-1,CASRHDPYQPQHF,TGCGCCAGCAGACACGACCCGTATCAGCCCCAGCATTTT
-,-,TRBJ2-7,TRBV5-1,CASSLAGTSYEQYF,TGCGCCAGCAGCTTGGCGGGTACGAGCTACGAGCAGTACTTC
-,-,TRBJ2-7,TRBV28,CASSLTGFSYEQYF,TGTGCCAGCAGTTTGACAGGTTTCTCTTACGAGCAGTACTTC
-,-,TRBJ1-1,TRBV7-8,CASSLRTVRAEAFF,TGTGCCAGCAGCCTGAGGACAGTGAGGGCTGAAGCTTTCTTT
-,few,TRBJ2-3,TRBV29-1,CSVGTTLFYF,TGCAGCGTTGGGACTACCTTGTTCTATTTT
TRBD2,once,TRBJ2-7,TRBV4-1,CASSRGLAGASYEQYF,TGCGCCAGCAGCCGAGGACTAGCGGGAGCATCCTACGAGCAGTACTTC
-,-,TRBJ1-5,TRBV27,CASSNSGGDRRPQHF,TGTGCCAGCAGTAACAGTGGGGGGGACCGCAGGCCCCAGCATTTT
TRBD1,-,TRBJ1-1,TRBV13,CASSTGQGNTEAFF,TGTGCCAGCAGCACCGGACAGGGGAACACTGAAGCTTTCTTT
-,once,TRBJ2-6,TRBV6-5,CASSYSSASGANVLTF,TGTGCCAGCAGTTACTCGTCAGCCTCTGGGGCCAACGTCCTGACTTTC
TRBD2,once,TRBJ2-7,TRBV5-4,CASSRLAGDGEQYF,TGTGCCAGCAGCAGACTAGCGGGGGACGGGGAGCAGTACTTC
-,-,TRBJ2-3,TRBV29-1,CSVGGLTTDTQYF,TGCAGCGTTGGCGGGCTTACCACAGATACGCAGTATTTT
TRBD2,-,TRBJ2-5,TRBV6-5,CASGGSGETQYF,TGTGCCAGCGGCGGGAGTGGAGAGACCCAGTACTTC
TRBD1,-,TRBJ1-1,TRBV5-1,CASSPPTGMDTEAFF,TGCGCCAGCAGCCCTCCGACAGGGATGGACACTGAAGCTTTCTTT
-,-,TRBJ1-1,TRBV28,CASSLFTESNTEAFF,TGTGCCAGCAGTTTATTTACGGAATCTAACACTGAAGCTTTCTTT
-,few,TRBJ1-3,TRBV9,CASSVTSGNTIYF,TGTGCCAGCAGCGTTACCTCTGGAAACACCATATATTTT
TRBD1,-,TRBJ2-4,TRBV5-1,CASSFGTAGDIQYF,TGCGCCAGCAGCTTCGGGACAGCAGGGGACATTCAGTACTTC
-,-,TRBJ1-1,TRBV18,CASSPPAGRNTEAFF,TGTGCCAGCTCACCACCGGCAGGGAGAAACACTGAAGCTTTCTTT
-,-,TRBJ1-6,TRBV6-1,CASSESLVSPLHF,TGTGCCAGCAGTGAATCTCTTGTCTCACCCCTCCACTTT
-,once,TRBJ2-1,TRBV4-1,CASSQGGQSYNEQFF,TGCGCCAGCAGCCAAGGTGGACAGTCCTACAATGAGCAGTTCTTC
-,few,TRBJ1-1,TRBV11-2,CASSRDAGGGTEAFF,TGTGCCAGCAGCCGAGATGCGGGGGGAGGCACTGAAGCTTTCTTT
-,-,TRBJ2-7,TRBV4-1,CASSHDTGEQYF,TGCGCCAGCAGCCACGACACTGGAGAGCAGTACTTC